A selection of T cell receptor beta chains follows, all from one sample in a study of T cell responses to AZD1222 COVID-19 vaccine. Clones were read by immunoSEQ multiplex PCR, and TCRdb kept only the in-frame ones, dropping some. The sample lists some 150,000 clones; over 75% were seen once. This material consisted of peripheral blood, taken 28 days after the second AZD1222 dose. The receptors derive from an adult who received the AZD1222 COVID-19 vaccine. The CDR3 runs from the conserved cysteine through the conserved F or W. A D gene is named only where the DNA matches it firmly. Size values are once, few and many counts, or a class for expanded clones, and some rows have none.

cdr3_aa: CASSQRTEQYF
cdr3_nt: TGCGCCAGCAGCCAGCGGACAGAGCAGTACTTC
d_call: NA
v_call: TRBV4-1
j_call: TRBJ2-7
clone_size: once

cdr3_aa: CAFYPGTNGNTIYF
cdr3_nt: TGTGCCTTCTACCCCGGGACAAATGGAAACACCATATATTTT
d_call: NA
v_call: TRBV30
j_call: TRBJ1-3
clone_size: many

cdr3_aa: CASRDRAVNIQYF
cdr3_nt: TGTGCCAGCAGGGACAGGGCGGTAAACATTCAGTACTTC
d_call: TRBD1
v_call: TRBV13
j_call: TRBJ2-4
clone_size: NA

cdr3_aa: CSVSGYTF
cdr3_nt: TGCAGTGTATCAGGCTACACCTTC
d_call: NA
v_call: TRBV20-1
j_call: TRBJ1-2
clone_size: NA

cdr3_aa: CASSQVGFYNEQFF
cdr3_nt: TGTGCCAGCAGCCAAGTAGGGTTCTACAATGAGCAGTTCTTC
d_call: NA
v_call: TRBV3-1/TRBV3-2
j_call: TRBJ2-1
clone_size: NA

cdr3_aa: CASLTDGGEAFF
cdr3_nt: TGTGCCAGCCTAACCGACGGAGGGGAAGCTTTCTTT
d_call: NA
v_call: TRBV19
j_call: TRBJ1-1
clone_size: NA

cdr3_aa: CASSGESGNTIYF
cdr3_nt: TGCGCCAGCAGCGGGGAATCTGGAAACACCATATATTTT
d_call: NA
v_call: TRBV5-1
j_call: TRBJ1-3
clone_size: NA

cdr3_aa: CAWTGQGNTEAFF
cdr3_nt: TGTGCCTGGACGGGACAGGGAAACACTGAAGCTTTCTTT
d_call: TRBD1
v_call: TRBV30
j_call: TRBJ1-1
clone_size: NA

cdr3_aa: CASSPKQGGNSPLHF
cdr3_nt: TGTGCCAGCTCACCAAAACAGGGGGGTAATTCACCCCTCCACTTT
d_call: TRBD1
v_call: TRBV18
j_call: TRBJ1-6
clone_size: NA

cdr3_aa: CASSRGLNYEQYF
cdr3_nt: TGTGCCAGCAGTAGGGGTTTGAACTACGAGCAGTACTTC
d_call: NA
v_call: TRBV2
j_call: TRBJ2-7
clone_size: once

cdr3_aa: CASSKIKTGQDTYEQYF
cdr3_nt: TGCGCCAGCAGTAAAATTAAAACCGGACAGGACACCTACGAGCAGTACTTC
d_call: TRBD1
v_call: TRBV10-2
j_call: TRBJ2-7
clone_size: NA

cdr3_aa: CASSGVAKNIQYF
cdr3_nt: TGTGCCAGCAGTGGGGTAGCCAAAAACATTCAGTACTTC
d_call: NA
v_call: TRBV9
j_call: TRBJ2-4
clone_size: NA

cdr3_aa: CASSDGYYEQYF
cdr3_nt: TGTGCCAGCAGTGATGGGTACTACGAGCAGTACTTC
d_call: NA
v_call: TRBV12-3/TRBV12-4
j_call: TRBJ2-7
clone_size: NA

cdr3_aa: CASSLEGASNTGELFF
cdr3_nt: TGCGCCAGCAGCTTGGAGGGAGCGTCGAACACCGGGGAGCTGTTTTTT
d_call: NA
v_call: TRBV5-1
j_call: TRBJ2-2
clone_size: NA

cdr3_aa: CASSLREGYTF
cdr3_nt: TGTGCCAGCAGCTTACGGGAAGGCTACACCTTC
d_call: NA
v_call: TRBV11-1
j_call: TRBJ1-2
clone_size: NA

cdr3_aa: CASSQDWQPHNQPQHF
cdr3_nt: TGCGCCAGCAGCCAAGATTGGCAGCCTCACAATCAGCCCCAGCATTTT
d_call: NA
v_call: TRBV4-3
j_call: TRBJ1-5
clone_size: NA

cdr3_aa: CASSPRTPGTEAFF
cdr3_nt: TGTGCCAGCAGCCCGAGGACCCCCGGTACTGAAGCTTTCTTT
d_call: NA
v_call: TRBV11-1
j_call: TRBJ1-1
clone_size: NA

cdr3_aa: CASRFGDYGYTF
cdr3_nt: TGTGCCAGCAGGTTTGGGGACTATGGCTACACCTTC
d_call: NA
v_call: TRBV12-3/TRBV12-4
j_call: TRBJ1-2
clone_size: NA

cdr3_aa: CASSHRQITDTQYF
cdr3_nt: TGTGCCAGCAGTCACCGACAGATAACAGATACGCAGTATTTT
d_call: NA
v_call: TRBV27
j_call: TRBJ2-3
clone_size: NA

cdr3_aa: CASSARIENTEAFF
cdr3_nt: TGTGCCAGCAGTGCGCGGATTGAAAACACTGAAGCTTTCTTT
d_call: NA
v_call: TRBV6-4
j_call: TRBJ1-1
clone_size: NA

cdr3_aa: CSVVPGPTNTGELFF
cdr3_nt: TGCAGCGTCGTGCCGGGGCCCACGAACACCGGGGAGCTGTTTTTT
d_call: NA
v_call: TRBV29-1
j_call: TRBJ2-2
clone_size: NA

cdr3_aa: CASSDRGRRETQYF
cdr3_nt: TGTGCCAGCAGCGACAGGGGTCGGAGGGAGACCCAGTACTTC
d_call: TRBD1
v_call: TRBV7-2
j_call: TRBJ2-5
clone_size: NA

cdr3_aa: CASSEGGRGANVLTF
cdr3_nt: TGCGCCAGCAGTGAAGGGGGGAGAGGGGCCAACGTCCTGACTTTC
d_call: NA
v_call: TRBV10-2
j_call: TRBJ2-6
clone_size: NA

cdr3_aa: CASSSSGQLNTEAFF
cdr3_nt: TGTGCCAGTAGCTCCTCCGGACAGCTGAACACTGAAGCTTTCTTT
d_call: NA
v_call: TRBV19
j_call: TRBJ1-1
clone_size: NA

cdr3_aa: CASSSRDGYTF
cdr3_nt: TGTGCCAGCAGCTCCAGAGATGGCTACACCTTC
d_call: NA
v_call: TRBV9
j_call: TRBJ1-2
clone_size: NA

cdr3_aa: CASSLVGSSANYGYTF
cdr3_nt: TGTGCCAGCAGCTTAGTAGGGTCCTCAGCTAACTATGGCTACACCTTC
d_call: NA
v_call: TRBV7-9
j_call: TRBJ1-2
clone_size: few

cdr3_aa: CASSHSVDEQYF
cdr3_nt: TGTGCCAGCAGCCACAGTGTGGACGAGCAGTACTTC
d_call: NA
v_call: TRBV6-5
j_call: TRBJ2-7
clone_size: NA

cdr3_aa: CSVTGQVNTEAFF
cdr3_nt: TGCAGCGTAACGGGACAAGTGAACACTGAAGCTTTCTTT
d_call: NA
v_call: TRBV29-1
j_call: TRBJ1-1
clone_size: NA

cdr3_aa: CASSSTGQGRNEQFF
cdr3_nt: TGTGCCAGCAGTTCTACTGGACAGGGGAGGAATGAGCAGTTCTTC
d_call: TRBD1
v_call: TRBV6-5
j_call: TRBJ2-1
clone_size: NA

cdr3_aa: CSEQVLPGTDTQYF
cdr3_nt: TGCAGCGAACAGGTTTTACCAGGCACAGATACGCAGTATTTT
d_call: NA
v_call: TRBV29-1
j_call: TRBJ2-3
clone_size: NA

cdr3_aa: CASSPTRAGKGDTEAFF
cdr3_nt: TGTGCCAGCAGCCCCACCCGTGCAGGAAAAGGAGACACTGAAGCTTTCTTT
d_call: NA
v_call: TRBV7-6
j_call: TRBJ1-1
clone_size: NA

cdr3_aa: CASSVDGGRGPYGYTF
cdr3_nt: TGTGCCAGCAGCGTAGATGGCGGCAGGGGGCCCTATGGCTACACCTTC
d_call: TRBD1
v_call: TRBV9
j_call: TRBJ1-2
clone_size: NA

cdr3_aa: CASSLGAHSVYTF
cdr3_nt: TGCGCCAGCAGCTTGGGCGCCCATTCTGTCTACACCTTC
d_call: NA
v_call: TRBV5-1
j_call: TRBJ1-2
clone_size: NA

cdr3_aa: CASSPGRRGTEGYTF
cdr3_nt: TGTGCCAGCAGCCCCGGGCGTCGGGGTACGGAGGGCTACACCTTC
d_call: NA
v_call: TRBV7-2
j_call: TRBJ1-2
clone_size: NA

cdr3_aa: CASSSGQIANYGYTF
cdr3_nt: TGTGCCAGTAGTTCGGGACAGATAGCTAACTATGGCTACACCTTC
d_call: TRBD1
v_call: TRBV19
j_call: TRBJ1-2
clone_size: NA

cdr3_aa: CASSLNAGELFF
cdr3_nt: TGCGCCAGCAGCCTAAACGCCGGGGAGCTGTTTTTT
d_call: NA
v_call: TRBV5-1
j_call: TRBJ2-2
clone_size: NA

cdr3_aa: CSVEGAGLRYTF
cdr3_nt: TGCAGCGTTGAAGGGGCAGGATTGCGCTACACCTTC
d_call: NA
v_call: TRBV29-1
j_call: TRBJ1-2
clone_size: NA

cdr3_aa: CASSPGINYGYTF
cdr3_nt: TGTGCCAGCAGCCCCGGGATTAACTATGGCTACACCTTC
d_call: NA
v_call: TRBV3-1/TRBV3-2
j_call: TRBJ1-2
clone_size: NA

cdr3_aa: CASSLGPTGALFF
cdr3_nt: TGTGCCAGCAGTTTAGGCCCCACAGGGGCTCTGTTTTTT
d_call: TRBD1
v_call: TRBV12-3/TRBV12-4
j_call: TRBJ1-4
clone_size: NA

cdr3_aa: CAISETNRLANYGYTF
cdr3_nt: TGTGCCATCAGTGAGACTAACAGGTTGGCTAACTATGGCTACACCTTC
d_call: NA
v_call: TRBV10-3
j_call: TRBJ1-2
clone_size: NA

cdr3_aa: CASNLRGGLGELFF
cdr3_nt: TGTGCCAGCAACTTAAGAGGGGGCCTGGGGGAGCTGTTTTTT
d_call: TRBD1
v_call: TRBV6-5
j_call: TRBJ2-2
clone_size: NA

cdr3_aa: CASSPGEPYEQYF
cdr3_nt: TGTGCCAGCAGTCCCGGAGAACCCTACGAGCAGTACTTC
d_call: NA
v_call: TRBV12-3/TRBV12-4
j_call: TRBJ2-7
clone_size: few

cdr3_aa: CASSEGQGPPGGEQFF
cdr3_nt: TGTGCCAGCAGCGAAGGACAGGGACCCCCAGGGGGTGAGCAGTTCTTC
d_call: TRBD1
v_call: TRBV5-4
j_call: TRBJ2-1
clone_size: NA

cdr3_aa: CASSLERGSGQPQHF
cdr3_nt: TGTGCCAGCAGCTTAGAGCGGGGTTCGGGTCAGCCCCAGCATTTT
d_call: NA
v_call: TRBV7-4
j_call: TRBJ1-5
clone_size: NA

cdr3_aa: CASSQKQGVNEKLFF
cdr3_nt: TGTGCCAGCAGCCAAAAACAGGGGGTTAATGAAAAACTGTTTTTT
d_call: TRBD1
v_call: TRBV14
j_call: TRBJ1-4
clone_size: NA

cdr3_aa: CASSLPDIGGYTF
cdr3_nt: TGTGCCAGCAGTCTCCCGGACATCGGCGGCTACACCTTC
d_call: NA
v_call: TRBV6-5
j_call: TRBJ1-2
clone_size: NA

cdr3_aa: CATSRVGGLDEQFF
cdr3_nt: TGTGCCACCAGCAGAGTAGGAGGGCTTGATGAGCAGTTCTTC
d_call: NA
v_call: TRBV15
j_call: TRBJ2-1
clone_size: few

cdr3_aa: CASSESVNTEAFF
cdr3_nt: TGTGCCAGCAGTGAATCTGTGAACACTGAAGCTTTCTTT
d_call: NA
v_call: TRBV25-1
j_call: TRBJ1-1
clone_size: NA

cdr3_aa: CASSQESGLLYGYTF
cdr3_nt: TGCGCCAGCAGCCAAGAGTCAGGCTTACTCTATGGCTACACCTTC
d_call: NA
v_call: TRBV4-3
j_call: TRBJ1-2
clone_size: NA

cdr3_aa: CASALDGLYGSPLHF
cdr3_nt: TGTGCTAGTGCCCTTGATGGGTTATACGGTTCACCCCTCCACTTT
d_call: NA
v_call: TRBV12-5
j_call: TRBJ1-6
clone_size: NA

cdr3_aa: CASSFVSTEAFF
cdr3_nt: TGTGCCAGCAGCTTTGTTAGCACTGAAGCTTTCTTT
d_call: NA
v_call: TRBV5-4
j_call: TRBJ1-1
clone_size: NA

cdr3_aa: CASSQDIRGTTGELFF
cdr3_nt: TGTGCCAGCAGCCAAGATATTAGGGGAACCACCGGGGAGCTGTTTTTT
d_call: NA
v_call: TRBV4-2
j_call: TRBJ2-2
clone_size: NA

cdr3_aa: CASSLGSNYGYTF
cdr3_nt: TGTGCCAGCAGTTTAGGCTCTAACTATGGCTACACCTTC
d_call: NA
v_call: TRBV28
j_call: TRBJ1-2
clone_size: NA

cdr3_aa: CASSHPVAGRETQYF
cdr3_nt: TGTGCCAGCAGCCACCCCGTGGCCGGCCGAGAGACCCAGTACTTC
d_call: NA
v_call: TRBV3-1/TRBV3-2
j_call: TRBJ2-5
clone_size: NA